This passage covers 21 T cell receptor beta chains from one sample sequenced in a study of T cell repertoires in cytomegalovirus infection (dated by TCRdb to the late 2010s). Sequencing was carried out with an Illumina HiSeq 1500. TCRdb passed the public sequencing reads through fastp at Q25 and MiXCR, retaining productive beta sequences. Each CDR3 protein gets just one entry, which takes the most common genes and DNA from the rows behind it. For this sample the table gives approximately 500,000 distinct CDR3 sequences, of which approximately 11% were detected only once. The ten largest clones take up 10% of the sample. Sequencing was carried out using PBMCs. The receptors come from a human donor in good health (CMV status not recorded). Some clones in this sample may be carry-over from other donors' samples.

This clonotype was recorded at least ten times. The chain employs TRBV7-9 and TRBJ2-3; 8 bases are shared with TRBD2. V lost 5 bases to trimming and J lost 2 bases; unmatched junction nucleotides: 9. Germline assignment: CDR1 SEHNR and CDR2 FQNEAQ (reference sequence). CDR3 length equals 16 residues. CDR3 nucleotides: TGTGCCAGCAGCGGCAGCGGGGGAATGAACACAGATACGCAGTATTTT. This codes for CASSGSGGMNTDTQYF.

This clonotype was counted ten times or more. V gene TRBV28 combines with J gene TRBJ2-5; no definite D call. With 5 bases removed from V and 6 bases from J, the gap between germline ends came to 13 bases. The CDR3 is 13 amino acids. The germline V gene has CDR1 MDHEN and CDR2 SYDVKM. The CDR3 loop is CASSLNSRQTQYF. The DNA for the CDR3 is TGTGCCAGCAGTCTAAATAGCCGGCAGACCCAGTACTTC.

This clonotype was detected many times. The gene calls are TRBV7-2 and TRBJ2-7, with 15 bases aligning to TRBD2. Germline lookup yields CDR1 SGHTA and CDR2 FQGNSA. The CDR3 is 15 amino acids. V shed 6 bases, J shed 4 bases, and the junction held 4 bases outside the gene matches. The chain's CDR3 is CASRLGLAGGYEQYF. The CDR3 bases are TGTGCCAGCAGATTGGGACTAGCGGGAGGATACGAGCAGTACTTC.

This clonotype was seen just once. A single base separates this from a much larger clone, so it may be a read error. This chain links TRBV5-1 with TRBJ2-7; D is unclear. Germline-derived CDR1 and CDR2 are SGHRS and YFSETQ. CDR3 length: 14 amino acids. CDR3 sequence reads: CVSSSGSAVYEQYF. The CDR3 region has the DNA TGCGTCAGCTCCTCCGGGTCGGCCGTCTACGAGCAGTACTTC. The complete variable domain, with remaining parts taken from reference TRBV5-1 and TRBJ2-7, reads KAGVTQTPRYLIKTRGQQVTLSCSPISGHRSVSWYQQTPGQGLQFLFEYFSETQRNKGNFPGRFSGRQFSNSRSEMNVSTLELGDSALYLCVSSSGSAVYEQYFGPGTRLTVT.

The J gene is TRBJ2-1, the V gene TRBV28, with unresolved D. This CDR3 has 13 residues. V was shortened by 6 bases and J by 6 bases, with 12 bases between the two germline ends. CDR1 is MDHEN and CDR2 is SYDVKM in the germline V gene. CDR3 residues: CASSSTPLNEQFF. In nucleotides, the CDR3 is TGTGCCAGCAGCTCCACGCCCCTCAATGAGCAGTTCTTC.

This clonotype turned up a few times. The V call is TRBV4-1, the J call TRBJ1-1; TRBD1 aligns across 7 bases. Germline trimming cut 1 base from V and 3 bases from J; bases unmatched to any gene: 5. Germline V gene lookup returns CDR1 MGHRA and CDR2 YSYEKL. The CDR3 is 15 residues long. CDR3 DNA sequence: TGCGCCAGCAGCCAAGGACAGGGTGGGGACACTGAAGCTTTCTTT. This gives the protein CASSQGQGGDTEAFF.

This clonotype was found a few times. CDR3 sequence (DNA): TGTGCCAGCAGCCCCCCGAACAGGGGGAACACTGAAGCTTTCTTT. It is translated as CASSPPNRGNTEAFF. The chain uses TRBV11-2 and TRBJ1-1, with 7 positions matching TRBD1. Germline loops: CDR1 SGHAT, CDR2 FQNNGV. Trimming at V came to 5 bases and at J to 1 base, leaving 7 bases not matched to a gene. The CDR3 is 15 amino acids.

The sample holds a few counts of this clonotype. The chain is built from TRBV5-1 and TRBJ2-7, with TRBD2 identical over 8 bases. The CDR3 is 14 amino acids. The V and J ends lost 4 bases and 4 bases, in that order; junction bases with no gene match: 7. Germline CDR1 and CDR2: SGHRS and YFSETQ. As DNA, the CDR3 is TGCGCCAGCAGCCCCGGGATAGCGGGATACGAGCAGTACTTC. Residues: CASSPGIAGYEQYF.

V is TRBV30 and J is TRBJ1-5; tentatively, D is TRBD1 (5 bases). V was pared by 1 base and J by 2 bases, with 21 bases between. CDR3 length equals 18 residues. Germline V gene lookup returns CDR1 GTSNPN and CDR2 SVGIG (reference sequence). As DNA, the CDR3 is TGTGCCTGGAGTGGCCCAGGGATGACAACCCAGGGCAATCAGCCCCAGCATTTT. This sequence encodes CAWSGPGMTTQGNQPQHF.

V is TRBV30 and J is TRBJ2-3, with 8 bases identical to TRBD1. The V gene end was trimmed by 3 bases and the J gene end by 0 bases; junction bases not matched to a gene: 11. This CDR3 has 17 residues. Germline-derived CDR1 and CDR2 are GTSNPN and SVGIG (reference sequence). CDR3 coding DNA: TGTGCCTGGAGCCCGCCCCTGACAGGGGTTAGCACAGATACGCAGTATTTT. This gives the protein CAWSPPLTGVSTDTQYF.

In its sample, this clonotype was seen a few times. The gene calls are TRBV12-3 or TRBV12-4 and TRBJ2-7; the D gene is possibly TRBD1 (5 bases). This CDR3 region has 14 residues. V dropped 1 base and J dropped 6 bases, with 13 bases sitting between them. The CDR3 DNA follows: TGTGCCAGCAGTTTAGGTCTCAGGGCCCTCGAGCAGTACTTC. Its translation: CASSLGLRALEQYF.

This clonotype was seen repeatedly, ten times or more. V usage is TRBV28 and J usage is TRBJ2-7, with D uncertain. Trimming removed 3 bases from V and 2 bases from J, with 11 bases in between. CDR3 size: 14 residues. CDR1 and CDR2 (germline): MDHEN, SYDVKM. CDR3 in DNA: TGTGCCAGCAGTTTGGGAAGCTCGACCTACGAGCAGTACTTC. Protein product: CASSLGSSTYEQYF. Based on the CDR3 plus reference TRBV28 and TRBJ2-7, the full variable domain is DVKVTQSSRYLVKRTGEKVFLECVQDMDHENMFWYRQDPGLGLRLIYFSYDVKMKEKGDIPEGYSVSREKKERFSLILESASTNQTSMYLCASSLGSSTYEQYFGPGTRLTVT.

This clonotype has ten or more counts. J is TRBJ1-2 and V is TRBV19; a possible D gene is TRBD1 (5 bases). CDR3 length equals 16 residues. CDR1 is LNHDA and CDR2 is SQIVND in the germline V gene (reference sequence). V was clipped by 5 bases and J by 4 bases, with 20 bases between them. The CDR3 region has the DNA TGTGCCAGTAGTGCCTACGTCCTCCGGGACCGCTATGGCTACACCTTC. Translating gives CASSAYVLRDRYGYTF. Combining the CDR3 with reference TRBV19 and TRBJ1-2 gives the whole variable domain DGGITQSPKYLFRKEGQNVTLSCEQNLNHDAMYWYRQDPGQGLRLIYYSQIVNDFQKGDIAEGYSVSREKKESFPLTVTSAQKNPTAFYLCASSAYVLRDRYGYTFGSGTRLTVV.

The chain is built from TRBV20-1 and TRBJ1-6; the D gene is possibly TRBD1 (5 bases). Germline assignment: CDR1 DFQATT and CDR2 SNEGSKA (reference sequence). The CDR3 contains 14 residues. Trimming cost V 8 bases and J 7 bases, with 18 bases left between them. The CDR3 DNA is TGCAGTATCCGGGAAGGACATTTGAATTCACCCCTCCACTTT. This gives the protein CSIREGHLNSPLHF.

The CDR3 region has the DNA TGCAGTGCTAGACCGGGACAGGGGGTCAAAAACATTCAGTACTTC. Protein: CSARPGQGVKNIQYF. The chain couples TRBV20-1 to TRBJ2-4; 11 bases are a match to TRBD1. The CDR3 is made up of 15 amino acids. Germline CDR1 is DFQATT and CDR2 is SNEGSKA (reference sequence). Germline trimming cut 2 bases from V and 3 bases from J; bases unmatched to any gene: 3.

The gene calls are TRBV12-3 or TRBV12-4 and TRBJ1-5, with D possibly TRBD1 on 6 matching bases. This CDR3 has 16 amino acids. V lost 7 bases to trimming and J lost 0 bases, with 16 bases between them. CDR3 loop: CASNRGGVFSNQPQHF. CDR3 nucleotides: TGTGCCAGCAACCGAGGGGGAGTTTTTAGCAATCAGCCCCAGCATTTT.

In DNA, the CDR3 is TGTGCCAGCACCTCCAGGACAGGGATTAATGAGCAGTTCTTC. Translation gives CASTSRTGINEQFF. The chain couples TRBV12-3 or TRBV12-4 to TRBJ2-1; 8 bases are a match to TRBD1. V lost 7 bases, J lost 7 bases, and 9 bases stayed unmatched. This CDR3 is built from 14 residues.

This clonotype was observed at least ten times. The chain joins TRBV29-1 to TRBJ1-2; a possible D gene is TRBD1 (5 bases). V gave up 7 bases and J gave up 4 bases, with 16 bases separating them. This CDR3 contains 13 residues. Germline assignment: CDR1 SQVTM and CDR2 ANQGSEA. CDR3 in amino acids: CSAMSGGGYGYTF. Here the CDR3 DNA reads TGCAGCGCTATGTCAGGCGGGGGCTATGGCTACACCTTC. Together with reference TRBV29-1 and TRBJ1-2, the CDR3 gives the full variable domain: SAVISQKPSRDICQRGTSLTIQCQVDSQVTMMFWYRQQPGQSLTLIATANQGSEATYESGFVIDKFPISRPNLTFSTLTVSNMSPEDSSIYLCSAMSGGGYGYTFGSGTRLTVV.

This clonotype was seen many times. The genes are TRBV5-6 and TRBJ2-3; a weak D match, TRBD1 (5 bases). Germline V lookup: CDR1 SGHDT, CDR2 YYEEEE. This CDR3 spans 13 amino acids. Trimming removed 4 bases from V and 4 bases from J, with 10 bases in between. CDR3 sequence (DNA): TGTGCCAGCAGCCTCCGACAGTCAGATACGCAGTATTTT. It yields the protein CASSLRQSDTQYF.

This clonotype was recorded a few times. This rearrangement joins TRBV9 to TRBJ2-1, with 10 bases fitting TRBD2. This CDR3 is 14 amino acids long. V lost 5 bases and J lost 7; bases outside the gene matches: 6. The germline CDR1 and CDR2 sequences are SGDLS and YYNGEE. DNA of the CDR3: TGTGCCAGCAGTCCTAGCGGGAGAATGAATGAGCAGTTCTTC. This gives the protein CASSPSGRMNEQFF. The complete variable domain, with remaining parts taken from reference TRBV9 and TRBJ2-1, reads DSGVTQTPKHLITATGQRVTLRCSPRSGDLSVYWYQQSLDQGLQFLIQYYNGEERAKGNILERFSAQQFPDLHSELNLSSLELGDSALYFCASSPSGRMNEQFFGPGTRLTVL.

The chain has TRBV18 and TRBJ2-1; 9 bases line up with TRBD2. This CDR3 has 16 residues. Per the germline V gene, CDR1 is KGHSH and CDR2 is LQKENI. With V trimmed by 5 bases and J by 7 bases, 12 bases remained unmatched. CDR3 DNA: TGTGCCAGCTCAACACAGGCTAGCGGGATGGGGAATGAGCAGTTCTTC. Residues: CASSTQASGMGNEQFF.